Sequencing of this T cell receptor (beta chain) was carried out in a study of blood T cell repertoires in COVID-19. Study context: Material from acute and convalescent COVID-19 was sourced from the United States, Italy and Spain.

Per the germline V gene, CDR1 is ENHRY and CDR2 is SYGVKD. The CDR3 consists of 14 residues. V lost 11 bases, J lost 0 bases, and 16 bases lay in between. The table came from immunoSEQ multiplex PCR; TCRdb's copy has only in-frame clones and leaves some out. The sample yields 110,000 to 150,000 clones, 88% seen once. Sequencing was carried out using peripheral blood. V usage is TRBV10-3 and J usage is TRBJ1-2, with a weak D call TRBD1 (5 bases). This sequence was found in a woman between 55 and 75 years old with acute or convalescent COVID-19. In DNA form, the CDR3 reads TGTGCCTCGTGGGGGGGACTTGCTAACTATGGCTACACCTTC. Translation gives CASWGGLANYGYTF.